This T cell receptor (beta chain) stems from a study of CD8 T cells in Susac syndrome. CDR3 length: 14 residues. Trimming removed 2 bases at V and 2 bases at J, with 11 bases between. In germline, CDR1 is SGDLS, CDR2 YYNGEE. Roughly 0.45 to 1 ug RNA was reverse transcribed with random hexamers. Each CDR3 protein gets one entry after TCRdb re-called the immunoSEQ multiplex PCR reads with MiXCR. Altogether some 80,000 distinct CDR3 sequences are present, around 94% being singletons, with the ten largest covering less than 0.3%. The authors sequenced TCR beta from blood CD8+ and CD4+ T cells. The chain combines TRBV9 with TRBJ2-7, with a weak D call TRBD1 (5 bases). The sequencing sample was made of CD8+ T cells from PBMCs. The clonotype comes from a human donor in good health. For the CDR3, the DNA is TGTGCCAGCAGCGTCGGTCAGGGCCCCTACGAGCAGTACTTC. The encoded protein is CASSVGQGPYEQYF.